This T cell receptor beta chain was recovered during a study of blood T cells in healthy people across ages. This clonotype showed up just a few times. Primers used in a second PCR of roughly 7 to 12 cycles were a sample-barcoded 5' primer and a J-beta primer mix. TCRdb recomputed calls from the 5' RACE reads with MiXCR, one row per CDR3 protein. The sample gives around 990,000 distinct CDR3 sequences, approximately 38% of which show up once; less than 15% is in the top ten. This CDR3 has 17 amino acids. Trimming took 0 bases from V and 5 from J; bases not matched to a gene: 8. CDR1 is ENHRY, CDR2 SYGVKD, per germline.

This TCR was recovered from a man between 18 and 29 years old in good health. The chain is built from TRBV10-3 and TRBJ2-2, with TRBD1 matching 8 bases. The sequenced sample consisted of blood. The CDR3 region has the DNA TGTGCCATCAGTGAGTCAACTCGGACAGGGATAACCGGGGAGCTGTTTTTT. Residues: CAISESTRTGITGELFF.